Listed below are T cell receptor beta chains from one sample, sequenced in a study of T cell repertoires in cytomegalovirus infection. TCRdb recomputed calls from the reads with MiXCR, one row per CDR3 protein. The sample consists of about 480,000 distinct CDR3 sequences, about 33% of them appearing once. What these receptors recognize is not known. Sample: cultured PBMCs, taken from culture after CMV antigen stimulation. Source of these receptors: a human donor in good health (CMV status not recorded). Some clones in this sample may be carry-over from other donors' samples. CDR3s include the opening cysteine and the closing phenylalanine or tryptophan. The D gene is left open where the match is weak. The size field is filled for only some rows; it gives once, few, many or a size class.

len: 13; abundance: .; j_gene: TRBJ2-3; d_gene: TRBD2; v_gene: TRBV5-6; CDR3aa: CASFGTSWDTQYF; CDR3nt: TGTGCCAGCTTCGGGACTAGTTGGGATACGCAGTATTTT
len: 12; abundance: .; j_gene: TRBJ1-5; d_gene: .; v_gene: TRBV4-3; CDR3aa: CASSQDLQPQHF; CDR3nt: TGCGCCAGCAGCCAAGATTTACAGCCCCAGCATTTT
len: 22; abundance: .; j_gene: TRBJ2-2; d_gene: .; v_gene: TRBV12-2; CDR3aa: CASKVGGGLAGEKQPNTGELFF; CDR3nt: TGTGCAAGTAAGGTCGGGGGAGGACTAGCGGGAGAAAAGCAACCGAACACCGGGGAGCTGTTTTTT
len: 15; abundance: few; j_gene: TRBJ2-4; d_gene: .; v_gene: TRBV6-2/TRBV6-3; CDR3aa: CASSSSREAKNIQYF; CDR3nt: TGTGCCAGCAGTAGTTCTAGAGAAGCCAAAAACATTCAGTACTTC
len: 16; abundance: .; j_gene: TRBJ1-5; d_gene: .; v_gene: TRBV7-2; CDR3aa: CASSLETGFSNQPQHF; CDR3nt: TGTGCCAGCAGCTTGGAAACAGGTTTTAGCAATCAGCCCCAGCATTTT
len: 15; abundance: .; j_gene: TRBJ2-1; d_gene: .; v_gene: TRBV18; CDR3aa: CASSPNLGSRDEQFF; CDR3nt: TGTGCCAGCTCACCAAATCTCGGGAGTCGAGATGAGCAGTTCTTC
len: 14; abundance: many; j_gene: TRBJ2-1; d_gene: .; v_gene: TRBV7-2; CDR3aa: CASSLATVSDEQFF; CDR3nt: TGTGCCAGCAGCTTAGCGACGGTATCCGATGAGCAGTTCTTC
len: 16; abundance: .; j_gene: TRBJ2-7; d_gene: TRBD2; v_gene: TRBV20-1; CDR3aa: CSAAGGPGLADYEQYF; CDR3nt: TGCAGTGCTGCAGGAGGCCCGGGACTAGCGGACTACGAGCAGTACTTC
len: 18; abundance: few; j_gene: TRBJ1-6; d_gene: TRBD1; v_gene: TRBV5-5; CDR3aa: CASSLEGTASSYNSPLHF; CDR3nt: TGTGCCAGCAGCTTGGAGGGGACAGCTAGCTCCTATAATTCACCCCTCCACTTT
len: 16; abundance: many; j_gene: TRBJ1-1; d_gene: .; v_gene: TRBV7-8; CDR3aa: CASSLAWGETNTEAFF; CDR3nt: TGTGCCAGCAGCTTAGCATGGGGGGAGACGAACACTGAAGCTTTCTTT
len: 16; abundance: few; j_gene: TRBJ2-2; d_gene: .; v_gene: TRBV6-4; CDR3aa: CASSDSKAKPTGELFF; CDR3nt: TGTGCCAGCAGTGACTCCAAGGCGAAACCCACCGGGGAGCTGTTTTTT
len: 14; abundance: many; j_gene: TRBJ2-2; d_gene: TRBD1; v_gene: TRBV7-2; CDR3aa: CASKEGAVTGELFF; CDR3nt: TGTGCCAGCAAAGAGGGGGCGGTCACCGGGGAGCTGTTTTTT
len: 14; abundance: .; j_gene: TRBJ2-2; d_gene: .; v_gene: TRBV7-2; CDR3aa: CASSPATGTGELFF; CDR3nt: TGTGCCAGCAGCCCCGCTACCGGAACCGGGGAGCTGTTTTTT
len: 16; abundance: .; j_gene: TRBJ2-1; d_gene: TRBD2; v_gene: TRBV12-3/TRBV12-4; CDR3aa: CASSSLAGGPRTEQFF; CDR3nt: TGTGCCAGCAGTTCTCTAGCGGGAGGGCCTCGGACTGAGCAGTTCTTC
len: 14; abundance: few; j_gene: TRBJ1-5; d_gene: .; v_gene: TRBV7-9; CDR3aa: CASSLGGTPQPQHF; CDR3nt: TGTGCCAGCAGCTTAGGAGGAACCCCTCAGCCCCAGCATTTT
len: 16; abundance: few; j_gene: TRBJ2-1; d_gene: .; v_gene: TRBV6-2/TRBV6-3; CDR3aa: CASSYARGFEYNEQFF; CDR3nt: TGTGCCAGCAGTTACGCCCGGGGATTCGAGTACAATGAGCAGTTCTTC
len: 14; abundance: .; j_gene: TRBJ2-1; d_gene: .; v_gene: TRBV19; CDR3aa: CASSEQGRYNEQFF; CDR3nt: TGTGCCAGTAGTGAGCAGGGGAGGTACAATGAGCAGTTCTTC